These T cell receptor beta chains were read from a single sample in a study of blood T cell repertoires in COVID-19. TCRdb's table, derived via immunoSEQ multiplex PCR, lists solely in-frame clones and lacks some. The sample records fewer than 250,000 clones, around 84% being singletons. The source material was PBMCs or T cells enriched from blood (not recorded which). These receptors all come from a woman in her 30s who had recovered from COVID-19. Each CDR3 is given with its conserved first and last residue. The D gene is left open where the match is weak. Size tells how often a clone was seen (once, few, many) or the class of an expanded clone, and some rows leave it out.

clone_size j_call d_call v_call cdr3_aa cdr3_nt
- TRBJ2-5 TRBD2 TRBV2 CASSEISGSQYF TGTGCCAGCAGTGAGATTAGCGGGTCCCAGTACTTC
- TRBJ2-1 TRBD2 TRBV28 CASSPSGSYNEQFF TGTGCCAGCAGTCCCAGCGGGAGTTACAATGAGCAGTTCTTC
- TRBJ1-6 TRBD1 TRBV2 CASSDGQGHNSPLHF TGTGCCAGCAGCGACGGACAGGGTCATAATTCACCCCTCCACTTT
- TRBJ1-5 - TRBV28 CASTGRQYSNQPQHF TGTGCCAGCACAGGAAGACAGTATAGCAATCAGCCCCAGCATTTT
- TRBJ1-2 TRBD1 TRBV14 CASSRRAGGLADGYTF TGTGCCAGCAGCCGGAGGGCAGGGGGCTTAGCAGATGGCTACACCTTC
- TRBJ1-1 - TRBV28 CASGQARDTEAFF TGTGCCTCGGGCCAAGCGCGGGACACTGAAGCTTTCTTT
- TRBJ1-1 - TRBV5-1 CASSSPGGSAANTEAFF TGCGCCAGCAGCTCTCCGGGGGGCTCAGCAGCGAACACTGAAGCTTTCTTT
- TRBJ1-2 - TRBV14 CASSQGQPMGYTF TGTGCCAGCAGCCAAGGACAGCCGATGGGCTACACCTTC
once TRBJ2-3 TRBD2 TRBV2 CASSEATSGGQHTQYF TGTGCCAGCAGTGAAGCGACTAGCGGGGGGCAACATACGCAGTATTTT
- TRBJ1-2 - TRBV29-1 CSVIQGPSFGYTF TGCAGCGTTATACAGGGTCCCAGTTTTGGCTACACCTTC
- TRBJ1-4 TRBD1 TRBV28 CASLTGTDNEKLFF TGTGCCAGTCTTACCGGGACAGATAATGAAAAACTGTTTTTT
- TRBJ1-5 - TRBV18 CASSPPASNQPQHF TGTGCCAGCTCACCACCGGCTAGCAATCAGCCCCAGCATTTT
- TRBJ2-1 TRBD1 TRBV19 CASSVPGQGLFNEQFF TGTGCCAGTAGTGTACCGGGACAGGGACTATTCAATGAGCAGTTCTTC
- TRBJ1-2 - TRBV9 CASTPLGQNYGYTF TGTGCCAGCACCCCGCTTGGGCAGAACTATGGCTACACCTTC
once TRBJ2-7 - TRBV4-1 CASSQPDRNYYEQYF TGCGCCAGCAGCCAACCCGACAGGAACTACTACGAGCAGTACTTC
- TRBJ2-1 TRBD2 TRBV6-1 CASSEWTSGSNEQFF TGTGCCAGCAGTGAGTGGACTAGCGGGAGTAATGAGCAGTTCTTC
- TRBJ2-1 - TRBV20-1 CSASAESKQFYNEQFF TGCAGTGCTAGTGCCGAGTCAAAACAGTTTTACAATGAGCAGTTCTTC
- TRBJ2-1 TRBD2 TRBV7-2 CASSLDIAGYNEQFF TGTGCCAGCAGCTTAGACATAGCGGGATACAATGAGCAGTTCTTC
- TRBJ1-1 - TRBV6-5 CASSETVGTEAFF TGTGCCAGCAGCGAGACAGTCGGTACTGAAGCTTTCTTT
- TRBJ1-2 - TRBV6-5 CASSYSVVANYGYTF TGTGCCAGCAGTTACTCGGTAGTTGCTAACTATGGCTACACCTTC
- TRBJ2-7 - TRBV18 CASSPQGISYEQYF TGTGCCAGCTCACCCCAGGGAATCTCCTACGAGCAGTACTTC
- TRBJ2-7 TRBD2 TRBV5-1 CASSLEGSGSYEQYF TGCGCCAGCAGCTTGGAGGGTAGCGGGTCCTACGAGCAGTACTTC
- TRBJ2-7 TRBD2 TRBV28 CASSLLRTSGSYEQYF TGTGCCAGCAGTTTACTCCGGACTAGCGGGAGCTACGAGCAGTACTTC
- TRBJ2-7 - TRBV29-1 CSATQGGYEQYF TGCAGCGCCACCCAAGGGGGATACGAGCAGTACTTC
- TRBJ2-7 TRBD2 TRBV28 CASNPTFAGEGAGARSYEQYF TGTGCCAGCAACCCCACCTTTGCTGGGGAGGGAGCGGGAGCCCGTTCCTACGAGCAGTACTTC
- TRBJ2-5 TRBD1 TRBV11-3 CASSLREFDGQGRETQYF TGTGCCAGCAGCCTTAGAGAATTTGATGGACAGGGGAGAGAGACCCAGTACTTC
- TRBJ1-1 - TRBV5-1 CASSLVAGEEAFF TGCGCCAGCAGCTTGGTGGCAGGGGAAGAAGCTTTCTTT
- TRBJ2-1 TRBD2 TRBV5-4 CASSLGRGGSHNEQFF TGTGCCAGCAGCTTGGGACGGGGCGGGAGTCACAATGAGCAGTTCTTC
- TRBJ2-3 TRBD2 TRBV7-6 CASSHILAGVLPDTQYF TGTGCCAGCAGCCACATACTAGCGGGAGTCCTCCCAGATACGCAGTATTTT
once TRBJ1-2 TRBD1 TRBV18 CASSLKDRGPNGYTF TGTGCCAGCTCATTAAAGGACAGGGGGCCAAATGGCTACACCTTC
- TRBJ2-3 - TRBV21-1 CASSTLSTDTQYF TGTGCCAGCAGCACCCTAAGCACAGATACGCAGTATTTT
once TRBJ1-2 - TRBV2 CASSEGTDYGYTF TGTGCCAGCAGTGAAGGGACAGACTATGGCTACACCTTC
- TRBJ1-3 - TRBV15 CATSREGQFSSGNTIYF TGTGCCACCAGCAGAGAAGGACAGTTCAGCTCTGGAAACACCATATATTTT
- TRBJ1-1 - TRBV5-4 CASSSVQGTEAFF TGTGCCAGCAGCTCTGTACAGGGCACTGAAGCTTTCTTT
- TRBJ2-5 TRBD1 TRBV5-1 CASSLGTGGQETQYF TGCGCCAGCAGCTTGGGTACAGGGGGTCAAGAGACCCAGTACTTC
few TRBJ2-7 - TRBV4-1 CASSQHGAGEQYF TGCGCCAGCAGCCAACATGGGGCGGGGGAGCAGTACTTC
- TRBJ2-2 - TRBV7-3 CASSLWGANTGELFF TGTGCCAGCAGCTTATGGGGGGCGAACACCGGGGAGCTGTTTTTT
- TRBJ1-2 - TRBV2 CASSVSMGQAYGYTF TGTGCCAGCAGTGTTTCAATGGGTCAGGCCTATGGCTACACCTTC
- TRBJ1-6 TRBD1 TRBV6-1 CASSEGGRQGRTPLHF TGTGCCAGCAGTGAAGGTGGGAGACAGGGGAGGACACCCCTCCACTTT
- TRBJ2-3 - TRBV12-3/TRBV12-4 CASSLSARDTQYF TGTGCCAGCAGTTTAAGTGCGAGAGATACGCAGTATTTT
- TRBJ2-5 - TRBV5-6 CASSLNPLRRETQYF TGTGCCAGCAGCCTTAACCCTTTGCGGAGAGAGACCCAGTACTTC
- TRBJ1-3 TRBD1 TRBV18 CASSPERQGLISGNTIYF TGTGCCAGCTCACCTGAGAGACAGGGGCTCATCTCTGGAAACACCATATATTTT
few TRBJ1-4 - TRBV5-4 CASSLDLGANEKLFF TGTGCCAGCAGCTTGGACTTAGGGGCTAATGAAAAACTGTTTTTT
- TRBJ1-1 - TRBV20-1 CSASRPRGRNTEAFF TGCAGTGCTAGTCGGCCTCGTGGGCGGAACACTGAAGCTTTCTTT
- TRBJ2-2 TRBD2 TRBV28 CASSFPGLAGVPPPTGELFF TGTGCCAGCAGTTTCCCCGGACTAGCGGGGGTCCCTCCTCCGACCGGGGAGCTGTTTTTT
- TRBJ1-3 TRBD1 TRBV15 CATSRTGPVDTIYF TGTGCCACCAGCAGGACAGGGCCCGTTGACACCATATATTTT
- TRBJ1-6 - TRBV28 CASSPTDGLKAYNSPLHF TGTGCCAGCAGTCCTACAGACGGTCTAAAGGCCTATAATTCACCCCTCCACTTT
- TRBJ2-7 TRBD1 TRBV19 CASSIRTGRAYEQYF TGTGCCAGTAGTATAAGGACAGGGCGGGCCTACGAGCAGTACTTC
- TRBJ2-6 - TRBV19 CASSMGQAWSGANVLTF TGTGCCAGTAGTATGGGCCAGGCCTGGTCTGGGGCCAACGTCCTGACTTTC
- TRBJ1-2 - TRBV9 CASSGDIPYGYTF TGTGCCAGCAGCGGGGACATCCCCTATGGCTACACCTTC
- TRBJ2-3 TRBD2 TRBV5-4 CASSSAGTRTTDTQYF TGTGCCAGCAGTTCTGCGGGGACTAGGACCACAGATACGCAGTATTTT
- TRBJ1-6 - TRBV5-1 CASSPPGQQGSPLHF TGCGCCAGCAGCCCACCGGGACAACAAGGATCACCCCTCCACTTT
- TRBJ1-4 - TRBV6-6 CASSFPHEVDEKLFF TGTGCCAGCAGTTTCCCGCATGAGGTGGATGAAAAACTGTTTTTT
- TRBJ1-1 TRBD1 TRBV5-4 CASSETGWYDTEAFF TGTGCCAGCAGCGAGACAGGGTGGTATGACACTGAAGCTTTCTTT
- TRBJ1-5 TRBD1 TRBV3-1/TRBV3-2 CASSQDGTGEEPQHF TGTGCCAGCAGCCAAGATGGGACAGGAGAGGAGCCCCAGCATTTT
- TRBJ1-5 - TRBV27 CASSLSVNQPQHF TGTGCCAGCAGTTTATCCGTCAATCAGCCCCAGCATTTT
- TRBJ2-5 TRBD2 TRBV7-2 CASSLGPMASGQETQYF TGTGCCAGCAGCTTAGGTCCTATGGCTAGCGGGCAAGAGACCCAGTACTTC
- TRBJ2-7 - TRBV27 CASSLGDKTYEQYF TGTGCCAGCAGCTTAGGGGACAAGACCTACGAGCAGTACTTC
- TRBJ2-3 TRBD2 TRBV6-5 CATRTSGSTDTQYF TGTGCCACCAGGACTAGCGGGAGCACAGATACGCAGTATTTT